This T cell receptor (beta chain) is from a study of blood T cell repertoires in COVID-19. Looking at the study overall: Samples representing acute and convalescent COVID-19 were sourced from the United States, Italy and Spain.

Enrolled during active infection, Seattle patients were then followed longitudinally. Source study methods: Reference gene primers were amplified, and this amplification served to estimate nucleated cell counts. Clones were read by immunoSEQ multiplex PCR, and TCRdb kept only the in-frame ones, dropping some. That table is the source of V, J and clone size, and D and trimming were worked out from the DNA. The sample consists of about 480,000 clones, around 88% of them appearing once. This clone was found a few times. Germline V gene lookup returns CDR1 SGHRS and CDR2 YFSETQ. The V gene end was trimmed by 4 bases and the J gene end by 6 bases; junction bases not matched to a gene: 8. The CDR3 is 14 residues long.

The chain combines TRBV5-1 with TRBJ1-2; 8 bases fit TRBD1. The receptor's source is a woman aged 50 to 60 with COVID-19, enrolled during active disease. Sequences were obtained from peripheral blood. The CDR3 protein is CASSIRDRKDGYTF. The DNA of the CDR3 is TGCGCCAGCAGCATCCGGGACAGGAAGGATGGCTACACCTTC.